This TCR beta chain is from a study of shared clonotypes between healthy human individuals. Sequencing used immunoSEQ multiplex PCR; TCRdb keeps in-frame clones, though not all of them. Of 2,500,000 or so clones in the sample, around 94% were seen once. Donors, healthy HIV-negative adults, lacked recent acute infections or vaccinations. Trimming removed 8 bases at V and 6 bases at J, with 20 bases between. The CDR3 is 15 amino acids. The V gene's germline CDR1 is SNHLY and CDR2 FYNNEI. The sequenced sample consisted of naive CD4+ T cells sorted from blood. The subset denotes: CD45RA+ positively selected. The V gene is TRBV2, the J gene TRBJ2-4; D tentatively reads TRBD1 or TRBD2 (7 bases each). The clonotype comes from a man younger than 35 in good health. In DNA form, the CDR3 reads TGTGCCAGCCGAAGGGACAGCGGGATGGGAAACATTCAGTACTTC. Translating it yields CASRRDSGMGNIQYF.